The clone carrying this T cell receptor beta chain appeared a single time. Its specificity is not known. The source of the sample is a study of long-term antiretroviral therapy in people with HIV. Study-level points and caveats: Pre-ART expanded clones dominated the repertoire at every time point.

Runs used v3.0 of the immunoSEQ assay and were done at survey level. Sequenced by immunoSEQ multiplex PCR; TCRdb stores in-frame clones only, minus some. The data contain about 10,000 clones, 85% to 90% of them singletons. DNA was extracted from about 1-10 million thawed cryopreserved PBMC. Trimming at V came to 2 bases and at J to 8 bases, leaving 6 bases not matched to a gene. The CDR3 contains 17 residues. The germline CDR1 and CDR2 sequences are SGHTA and FQGNSA. This clonotype was obtained from a woman aged 40-49 years with HIV. This material consisted of unsorted PBMCs, taken 0.2 years before starting antiretroviral therapy. The gene calls are TRBV7-2 and TRBJ2-1; 16 bases align to TRBD2. CDR3 sequence: CASSLTGTSGGAHEQFF. CDR3 DNA sequence: TGTGCCAGCAGCTTAACCGGGACTAGCGGGGGGGCCCATGAGCAGTTCTTC. Full variable domain (missing parts from reference TRBV7-2 and TRBJ2-1): GAGVSQSPSNKVTEKGKDVELRCDPISGHTALYWYRQSLGQGLEFLIYFQGNSAPDKSGLPSDRFSAERTGGSVSTLTIQRTQQEDSAVYLCASSLTGTSGGAHEQFFGPGTRLTVL.